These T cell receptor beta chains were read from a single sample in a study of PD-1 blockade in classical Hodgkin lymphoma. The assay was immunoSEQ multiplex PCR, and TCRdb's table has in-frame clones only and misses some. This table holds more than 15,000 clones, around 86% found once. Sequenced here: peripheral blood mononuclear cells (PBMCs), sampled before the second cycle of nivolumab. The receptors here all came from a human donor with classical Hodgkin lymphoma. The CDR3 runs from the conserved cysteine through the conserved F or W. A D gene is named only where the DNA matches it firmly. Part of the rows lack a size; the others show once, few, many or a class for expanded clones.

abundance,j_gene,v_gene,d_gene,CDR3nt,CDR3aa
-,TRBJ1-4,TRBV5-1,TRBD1,TGCGCCAGCGGCTGGACAGGGGAAAGCGAAAAACTGTTTTTT,CASGWTGESEKLFF
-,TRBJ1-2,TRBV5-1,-,TGCGCCAGCAGCTTGGATGCGTTGGCGGGCGGGGGCTACACCTTC,CASSLDALAGGGYTF
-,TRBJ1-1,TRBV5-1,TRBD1,TGCGCCAGCAGCTTGGACAGGGGCGGGACTGAAGCTTTCTTT,CASSLDRGGTEAFF
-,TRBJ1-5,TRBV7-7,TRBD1,TGTGCTGGAGGCCACAGGGGGGGAGGGCCCCAGCATTTT,CAGGHRGGGPQHF
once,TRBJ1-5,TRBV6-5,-,TGTGCCAGCTGGGCACCATTAGGGTACAATCAGCCCCAGCATTTT,CASWAPLGYNQPQHF
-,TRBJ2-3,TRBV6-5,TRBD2,TGTGCCAGCAGTCCCGGGACTAGCGCAGATACGCAGTATTTT,CASSPGTSADTQYF
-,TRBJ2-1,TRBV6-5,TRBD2,TGTGCCAGCAGATCCACTAGCGGGGGTTACAATGAGCAGTTCTTC,CASRSTSGGYNEQFF
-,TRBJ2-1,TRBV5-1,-,TGCGCCAGCAGCTTGGATCAGGGGTTGAATGAGCAGTTCTTC,CASSLDQGLNEQFF
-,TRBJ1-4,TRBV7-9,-,TGTGCCAGCAGCTTAGATATGGGGACTAATGAAAAACTGTTTTTT,CASSLDMGTNEKLFF
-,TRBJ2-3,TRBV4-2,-,TGTGCCAGCAGCCAAGATCGAATTGTCTACACAGATACGCAGTATTTT,CASSQDRIVYTDTQYF
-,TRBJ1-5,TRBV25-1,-,TGTGCCAGCAGTGGAAGGGGGAGCAATCAGCCCCAGCATTTT,CASSGRGSNQPQHF
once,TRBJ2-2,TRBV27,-,TGTGCCAGCAGTTCCGACCCCGGGGAGCTGTTTTTT,CASSSDPGELFF
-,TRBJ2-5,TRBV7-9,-,TGTGCCAGCAGCTTACCCGGGGGACAGCAAGAGACCCAGTACTTC,CASSLPGGQQETQYF
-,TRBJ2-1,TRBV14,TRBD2,TGTGCCAGCAGCCATTCGGGGGGCTACAATGAGCAGTTCTTC,CASSHSGGYNEQFF
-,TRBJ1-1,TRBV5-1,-,TGCGCCAGCAGCTTGACAGGGAAAGAAAACACTGAAGCTTTCTTT,CASSLTGKENTEAFF
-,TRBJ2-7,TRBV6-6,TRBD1,TGTGCCAGCATCGAAATCGGGACAGGGGGCCACGAGCAGTACTTC,CASIEIGTGGHEQYF
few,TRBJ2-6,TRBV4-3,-,TGCGCCAGCAGCCAAAATGCGGTCTCCGGGGCCAACGTCCTGACTTTC,CASSQNAVSGANVLTF
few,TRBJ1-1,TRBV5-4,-,TGTGCCAGCAGCTTCGGGGGCAGGAACACTGAAGCTTTCTTT,CASSFGGRNTEAFF
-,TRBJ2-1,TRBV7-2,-,TGTGCCAGCAGCTTAGTTTTTGAGCAGTTCTTC,CASSLVFEQFF
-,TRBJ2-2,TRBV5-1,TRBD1,TGCGCCAGCAGCCACCGCGGACAGGGGAACACCGGGGAGCTGTTTTTT,CASSHRGQGNTGELFF
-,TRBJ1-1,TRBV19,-,TGTGCCAGTAGTATAGGCCCTAGGGGAGAAGCTTTCTTT,CASSIGPRGEAFF
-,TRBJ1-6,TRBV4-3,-,TGCGCCAGCAGCCAAGATTTTACAGGGACCTCTTCACCCCTCCACTTT,CASSQDFTGTSSPLHF
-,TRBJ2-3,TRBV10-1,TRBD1,TGCGCCAGCAGTGAGCCAGGCCGGACAGGCGATACGCAGTATTTT,CASSEPGRTGDTQYF
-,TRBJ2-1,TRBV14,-,TGTGCCAGCAGCCAGACCGTTTGGAATGAGCAGTTCTTC,CASSQTVWNEQFF
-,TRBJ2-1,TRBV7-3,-,TGTGCCAGCAGCTTAGAAAGGCTGTGGGACTCTGAGCAGTTCTTC,CASSLERLWDSEQFF
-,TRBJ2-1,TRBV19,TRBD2,TGTGCCAGTAGTATCGGTCGGGGGGGGCATGAGCAGTTCTTC,CASSIGRGGHEQFF